The 8 T cell receptor beta chains given below trace back to one sample, sequenced in a study of shared clonotypes between healthy human individuals. Only CD45RO-negative cells positively selected for CCR7 counted as naive CD8 cells, so terminally differentiated effector memory CD45RA+ cells were excluded. The table came from immunoSEQ multiplex PCR; TCRdb's copy has only in-frame clones and leaves some out. The sample includes about 1.9 million clones, over 85% of them seen just once. The sequencing sample was made of naive CD8+ T cells from PBMCs. These receptors were taken from a young man in good health. Some clones in this sample may be carry-over from other donors' samples.

CDR3 nucleotides: TGTGCCAGCAGTGGGCGGGACTTTTTCTACGAGCAGTACTTC. It is translated as CASSGRDFFYEQYF. V and J are TRBV6-1 and TRBJ2-7, with D possibly TRBD2 on 6 matching bases. V shed 4 bases and J shed 3 bases, with 13 bases lying between them. CDR3 length: 14 residues. The germline CDR1 and CDR2 sequences are MNHNS and SASEGT.

The chain is built from TRBV19 and TRBJ1-1; no firm D call. Germline assignment: CDR1 LNHDA and CDR2 SQIVND (reference sequence). Trimming removed 1 base at V and 3 bases at J, with 6 bases between. CDR3 length: 13 amino acids. The CDR3 DNA is TGTGCCAGTAGTATAGCACTCTACACTGAAGCTTTCTTT. This sequence encodes CASSIALYTEAFF.

J is TRBJ2-7 and V is TRBV13; 9 bases are a match to TRBD2. The CDR3 is made up of 16 amino acids. Per the germline V gene, CDR1 is PRHDT and CDR2 is FYEKMQ (reference sequence). V was pared by 1 base and J by 0 bases, with 4 bases of the junction left unmatched. The CDR3 spells CASSLATSGSSYEQYF. CDR3 bases: TGTGCCAGCAGCTTAGCGACTAGCGGAAGCTCCTACGAGCAGTACTTC.

The rearrangement links TRBV11-2 to TRBJ2-7, with no clear D. V lost 0 bases and J 6 bases, leaving 6 bases between the germline ends. In germline, CDR1 is SGHAT, CDR2 FQNNGV. The CDR3 runs to 12 residues. The CDR3 nucleotides are TGTGCCAGCAGCTTAGATACCCGCGAGCAGTACTTC. It yields the protein CASSLDTREQYF.

The chain is built from TRBV27 and TRBJ1-2; TRBD1 matches 10 bases. The V segment lost 3 bases and the J segment 8 bases; nucleotides outside the gene matches: 6. The CDR3 spans 14 residues. In germline, CDR1 is MNHEY, CDR2 SMNVEV (reference sequence). The CDR3 region is CASSFLGQGIGYTF. The CDR3 nucleotides are TGTGCCAGCAGTTTCCTGGGACAGGGGATAGGCTACACCTTC.

The chain combines TRBV4-1 with TRBJ1-1; D remains unclear. The germline V gene encodes CDR1 MGHRA and CDR2 YSYEKL. The CDR3 is made up of 15 amino acids. The V end was cut by 3 bases, the J end by 0 bases, with 11 bases between. CDR3 bases: TGCGCCAGCAGCCAGGATCACCTAATGAACACTGAAGCTTTCTTT. It yields the protein CASSQDHLMNTEAFF.

This chain connects TRBV28 to TRBJ1-2, with TRBD1 matching over 9 bases. CDR1 MDHEN and CDR2 SYDVKM come from the germline V gene. V trimming: 8 bases; J trimming: 0 bases; junction bases outside the gene matches: 10. This CDR3 has 16 residues. This chain's CDR3 is CASETGTGLANYGYTF. The CDR3 DNA reads as TGTGCCAGCGAGACCGGGACAGGGTTAGCTAACTATGGCTACACCTTC.

This sequence joins TRBV9 and TRBJ2-1, with 8 bases that match TRBD2. CDR1 and CDR2 from the germline V gene are SGDLS and YYNGEE. The V gene end was trimmed by 4 bases and the J gene end by 0 bases; junction bases not matched to a gene: 3. The CDR3 consists of 15 residues. DNA of the CDR3: TGTGCCAGCAGCCCCGCGGGAGGCTCCTACAATGAGCAGTTCTTC. Amino acids: CASSPAGGSYNEQFF. Looking up the rest from reference TRBV9 and TRBJ2-1 gives the full variable domain: DSGVTQTPKHLITATGQRVTLRCSPRSGDLSVYWYQQSLDQGLQFLIQYYNGEERAKGNILERFSAQQFPDLHSELNLSSLELGDSALYFCASSPAGGSYNEQFFGPGTRLTVL.